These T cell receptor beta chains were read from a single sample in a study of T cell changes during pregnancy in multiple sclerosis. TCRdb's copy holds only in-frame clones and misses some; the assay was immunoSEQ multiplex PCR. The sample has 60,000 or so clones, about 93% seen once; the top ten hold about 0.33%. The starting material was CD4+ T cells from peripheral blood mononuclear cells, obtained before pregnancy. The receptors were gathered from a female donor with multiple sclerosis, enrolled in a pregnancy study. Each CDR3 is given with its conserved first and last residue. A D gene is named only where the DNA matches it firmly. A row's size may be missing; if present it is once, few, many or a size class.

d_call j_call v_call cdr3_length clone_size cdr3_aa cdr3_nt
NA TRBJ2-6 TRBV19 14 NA CASSNGPRSNVLTF TGTGCCAGTAGTAACGGCCCTAGGTCCAACGTCCTGACTTTC
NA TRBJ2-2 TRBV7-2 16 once CASSLVSVSNTGELFF TGTGCCAGCAGCTTAGTTAGCGTATCGAACACCGGGGAGCTGTTTTTT
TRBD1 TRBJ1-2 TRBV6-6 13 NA CASRTGTNYGYTF TGTGCCTCTCGGACAGGGACAAATTATGGCTACACCTTC
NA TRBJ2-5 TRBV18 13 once CASSPRLFETQYF TGTGCCAGCTCACCACGACTATTTGAGACCCAGTACTTC
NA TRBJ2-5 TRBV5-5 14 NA CASSLQPRQETQYF TGTGCCAGCAGCTTGCAGCCTAGACAAGAGACCCAGTACTTC
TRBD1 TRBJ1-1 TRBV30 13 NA CAWSGDRRTEAFF TGTGCCTGGAGTGGGGACAGGCGTACTGAAGCTTTCTTT
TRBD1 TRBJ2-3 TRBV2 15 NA CARGFRDRPTHTQYF TGTGCCAGGGGATTCCGGGACAGGCCTACCCATACGCAGTATTTT
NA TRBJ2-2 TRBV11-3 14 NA CASSLNPGTGELFF TGTGCCAGCAGCTTAAATCCGGGAACCGGGGAGCTGTTTTTT
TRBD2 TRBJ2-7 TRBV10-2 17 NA CASSEPLAGAWAREQYF TGCGCCAGCAGTGAGCCGCTAGCGGGAGCCTGGGCTCGGGAGCAGTACTTC
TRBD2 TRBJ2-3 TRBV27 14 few CASSLGLAGYTQYF TGTGCCAGCAGTTTGGGACTAGCGGGCTATACGCAGTATTTT
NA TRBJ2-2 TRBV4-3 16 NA CASSQDIPSVNGELFF TGCGCCAGCAGCCAAGATATTCCTAGCGTAAACGGGGAGCTGTTTTTT
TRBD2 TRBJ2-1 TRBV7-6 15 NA CASSLAGGPYNEQFF TGTGCCAGCAGCTTAGCGGGAGGGCCTTACAATGAGCAGTTCTTC
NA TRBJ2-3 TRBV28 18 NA CASSPSRQGFKGTDTQYF TGTGCCAGCAGTCCATCCCGTCAGGGTTTTAAGGGCACAGATACGCAGTATTTT
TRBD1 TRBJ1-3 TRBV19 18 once CASSIDGTDRNSGNTIYF TGTGCCAGTAGTATAGATGGGACAGACCGAAACTCTGGAAACACCATATATTTT
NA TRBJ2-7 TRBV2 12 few CASSENLYEQYF TGTGCCAGCAGTGAAAATTTATACGAGCAGTACTTC
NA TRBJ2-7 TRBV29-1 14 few CSVVGPGVSYEQYF TGCAGCGTTGTAGGGCCCGGGGTATCCTACGAGCAGTACTTC
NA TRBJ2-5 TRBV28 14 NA CASSPMTPPETQYF TGTGCCAGCAGCCCGATGACTCCGCCAGAGACCCAGTACTTC
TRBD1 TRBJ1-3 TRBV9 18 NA CASSVAGGQGLSGNTIYF TGTGCCAGCAGCGTAGCTGGAGGACAGGGGCTCTCTGGAAACACCATATATTTT
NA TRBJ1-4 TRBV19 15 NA CASSIDMATNEKLFF TGTGCCAGTAGTATTGACATGGCAACTAATGAAAAACTGTTTTTT
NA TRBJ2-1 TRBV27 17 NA CASSLSSGTPTGNEQFF TGTGCCAGCAGTTTATCAAGCGGAACGCCCACGGGGAATGAGCAGTTCTTC
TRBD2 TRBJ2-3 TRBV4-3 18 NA CASSRGTSGYPSTDTQYF TGCGCCAGCAGCCGGGGGACTAGCGGATACCCTAGCACAGATACGCAGTATTTT
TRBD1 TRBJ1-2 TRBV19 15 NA CASSTTGGTVYGYTF TGTGCCAGTAGCACGACAGGGGGCACAGTCTATGGCTACACCTTC